This T cell receptor beta chain originates from a study of T cell repertoires in cytomegalovirus infection (dated by TCRdb to the late 2010s). Some background on the complete study: Because public TCR beta signatures pointed to carriage of CMV infection together with the matching HLA type, the HLA type of each donor mattered for the analysis. Overall study results and their limits: The ex vivo response was dominated by HLA-C-restricted CMV-specific TCR beta clonotypes, which also provided the single most frequent clonotype in two of eight donors. Cumulative frequency of public TCR beta family members discriminated carriers of CMV infection plus the relevant HLA type in this cohort and an independent roughly 350-donor cohort.

The germline V gene encodes CDR1 MNHNY and CDR2 SVGAGI (reference sequence). V lost 0 bases and J lost 7 bases, and the count of bases not matched to a germline gene is 8. The cysteine opens and the phenylalanine closes a CDR3 of 15 amino acids. The entry retains the CDR3 DNA only, 45 bases that are in frame from base 1. This clonotype was seen only a few times. What this receptor recognizes is not known. Base qualities are not provided; no much larger clone lies one nucleotide away. Sequencing was carried out with an Illumina HiSeq 1500. Through fastp at Q25 and MiXCR, TCRdb rebuilt clones from the public reads, retaining in-frame beta chains. Records with the same CDR3 protein are collapsed into one entry carrying the most frequent genes and DNA. For this sample there are around 320,000 distinct CDR3 sequences; around a tenth appear just once. The ten largest clonotypes hold about 4.5% of the sample.

The sequence joins TRBV6-6 to TRBJ1-2; 7 bases in the junction line up with TRBD1. The TCR was taken from a human donor in good health (CMV status not recorded). Some clones in this sample may be carry-over from other donors' samples. Sequencing was performed on PBMCs. The DNA reads as follows: TGTGCCAGCAGTTACTCGATGTCCAACAGGGGTGGCTACACCTTC. Translated, this is CASSYSMSNRGGYTF.